This TCR beta chain was retrieved from a study of OX40 agonist ivuxolimab in advanced cancers. Only in-frame clones appear in the TCRdb table, and some are missing; sequencing was by immunoSEQ multiplex PCR. The data show fewer than 85,000 clones, about 85% seen once. The receptor was isolated from an adult with an advanced solid tumor such as melanoma, head and neck, liver or kidney cancer. The sample in question was CD4+ or CD8+ T cells sorted from blood, obtained in a trial of the OX40 agonist ivuxolimab.

The CDR3 nucleotides are TGTGCCAGCAGCTTGGTGACTAGCGGGAGGGCAGATACGCAGTATTTT. The encoded protein is CASSLVTSGRADTQYF. The V and J genes are TRBV13 and TRBJ2-3, with 14 bases fitting TRBD2. The CDR3 contains 16 residues. CDR1 PRHDT and CDR2 FYEKMQ come from the germline V gene (reference sequence). Unmatched junction bases numbered 3, after V lost 3 bases and J lost 4 bases.